This passage covers 18 T cell receptor beta chains from one sample sequenced in a study of early T cells in non-severe SARS-CoV-2 infection. TCRdb reanalysed the 5' RACE reads using MiXCR and keeps one entry per CDR3 protein. The sample shows about 71,000 distinct CDR3 sequences, around 12% of them seen only once. Sequenced here: whole blood, sampled at baseline. The receptors were gathered from an adult who was a healthcare worker with PCR-confirmed SARS-CoV-2 infection or an uninfected control (not recorded which).

The sample holds many counts of this clonotype. CDR3 protein: CASSQGRETQYF. The DNA for the CDR3 is TGTGCCAGCAGCCAAGGAAGGGAGACCCAGTACTTC. The V and J genes are TRBV11-2 and TRBJ2-5; D unresolved. The CDR3 has 12 amino acids. With 5 bases removed from V and 5 bases from J, the gap between germline ends came to 9 bases. The germline CDR1 and CDR2 sequences are SGHAT and FQNNGV.

The rearrangement links TRBV6-2 or TRBV6-3 to TRBJ1-2; D unclear. Trimming removed 2 bases from V and 4 bases from J, with 5 bases in between. Germline CDR1 MNHEY, CDR2 SVGEGT. This CDR3 contains 12 residues. The CDR3 reads CASSYSVYGYTF. For the CDR3, the DNA is TGTGCCAGCAGTTACAGCGTCTATGGCTACACCTTC.

This clonotype was seen a few times. The rearrangement links TRBV7-7 to TRBJ2-5; D unclear. Germline CDR1 SSHAT, CDR2 FNYEAQ (reference sequence). The CDR3 runs to 14 residues. V was trimmed by 2 bases and J by 0 bases, leaving 7 bases between them. In DNA form, the CDR3 reads TGTGCCAGCAGCTTAACGGAAAACCAAGAGACCCAGTACTTC. This encodes CASSLTENQETQYF.

The table lists this clonotype with many counts. The rearrangement uses TRBV28 and TRBJ2-3, with D tentatively TRBD1 (6 bases). In germline, CDR1 is MDHEN, CDR2 SYDVKM. The V gene lost 8 bases and the J gene lost 1 base, with 19 bases spanning the gap. This CDR3 has 16 residues. CDR3 DNA sequence: TGTGCCAGCGCAGGGGCCCCATCCCTCGGCACAGATACGCAGTATTTT. As protein: CASAGAPSLGTDTQYF.

This clonotype has a handful of counts. The chain combines TRBV11-2 with TRBJ2-4; TRBD2 is a possible D gene (5 bases). Trimming shortened V by 0 bases and J by 3 bases, and 12 bases separated the two germline ends. The germline CDR1 and CDR2 sequences are SGHAT and FQNNGV. The CDR3 covers 16 residues. The chain's CDR3 is CASSLDAGGGKNIQYF. CDR3 sequence (DNA): TGTGCCAGCAGCTTAGACGCGGGCGGTGGCAAAAACATTCAGTACTTC.

This clonotype was seen many times. The chain employs TRBV29-1 and TRBJ2-7, with 8 bases aligning to TRBD2. Per germline, CDR1 SQVTM and CDR2 ANQGSEA. The CDR3 length is 14 residues. J was trimmed by 0 bases and V by 5 bases; bases with no gene match: 6. For the CDR3, the DNA is TGCAGCGTTCGGGGGGGACTGGGCTCCTACGAGCAGTACTTC. It codes for CSVRGGLGSYEQYF.

This clonotype has ten or more counts. Mismatch with germline at one junction end may stem from a read error. The J gene is TRBJ1-5, the V gene TRBV4-1, with 7 bases lining up with TRBD1. CDR1 and CDR2 (germline): MGHRA, YSYEKL. CDR3 size: 16 residues. The CDR3 here is CAGSQVWDSLNQPQHF. The CDR3 DNA reads as TGCGCCGGCAGCCAGGTCTGGGACAGTTTGAATCAGCCCCAGCATTTT.

This clonotype was found many times. The chain carries TRBV3-1 and TRBJ1-5; no clear D. The V end was cut by 1 base, the J end by 0 bases, with 4 bases between. CDR3 size: 14 residues. The germline CDR1 and CDR2 sequences are LGHDT and YNNKEL (reference sequence). The CDR3 nucleotides read TGTGCCAGCAGCCAAGGCAATAGCAATCAGCCCCAGCATTTT. Its protein is CASSQGNSNQPQHF. The complete variable domain, with remaining parts taken from reference TRBV3-1 and TRBJ1-5, reads DTAVSQTPKYLVTQMGNDKSIKCEQNLGHDTMYWYKQDSKKFLKIMFSYNNKELIINETVPNRFSPKSPDKAHLNLHINSLELGDSAVYFCASSQGNSNQPQHFGDGTRLSIL.

This clonotype was detected a few times. The V gene is TRBV20-1, the J gene TRBJ2-1; D not resolved. V gave up 2 bases and J gave up 6 bases, with 8 bases separating them. The CDR3 contains 12 residues. The germline CDR1 and CDR2 sequences are DFQATT and SNEGSKA (reference sequence). The CDR3 DNA sequence: TGCAGTGCTAGAACTGCAGGCAATGAGCAGTTCTTC. It translates to CSARTAGNEQFF.

The sample holds a few counts of this clonotype. The V and J genes are TRBV7-2 and TRBJ1-1; tentatively, D is TRBD1 (5 bases). The CDR3 loop spans 13 amino acids. The germline CDR1 and CDR2 sequences are SGHTA and FQGNSA. Trimming cost V 3 bases and J 4 bases, with 9 bases left between them. CDR3 protein: CASSFMTATEAFF. The CDR3 nucleotides read TGTGCCAGCAGCTTTATGACAGCCACTGAAGCTTTCTTT.

The chain has TRBV13 and TRBJ2-2; D possibly corresponds to TRBD1 (5 bases). V lost 7 bases to trimming and J lost 2 bases, with 17 bases between them. CDR3 length equals 16 residues. Looked up from germline, CDR1 is PRHDT and CDR2 is FYEKMQ (reference sequence). The DNA for the CDR3 is TGTGCCAGCACCATCAGGCAGGGTGGAAACACCGGGGAGCTGTTTTTT. Its protein is CASTIRQGGNTGELFF.

This clonotype has just a few counts. This chain links TRBV12-3 or TRBV12-4 with TRBJ2-1, with D possibly matching TRBD2 (6 bases). Trimming stripped 7 bases from V and 0 bases from J, with 16 bases between. This CDR3 spans 16 amino acids. The CDR3 region is CASIGGGLSSYNEQFF. The CDR3 coding sequence is TGTGCCAGCATCGGAGGAGGGTTAAGCTCCTACAATGAGCAGTTCTTC.

The genes are TRBV11-3 and TRBJ2-2, with D hard to call. V was trimmed by 4 bases and J by 0 bases, leaving 3 bases between them. Looked up from germline, CDR1 is SGHNT and CDR2 is YENEEA. The CDR3 is 13 residues long. In DNA form, the CDR3 reads TGTGCCAGCAGCTCAGCGAACACCGGGGAGCTGTTTTTT. This translates into CASSSANTGELFF.

This clonotype was counted between two and nine times. V is TRBV5-4 and J is TRBJ2-3, with 9 bases lining up with TRBD1. Unmatched junction bases numbered 7, after V lost 4 bases and J lost 1 base. The CDR3 loop spans 16 amino acids. Germline V gene data show CDR1 as SGHNT and CDR2 as YYREEE (reference sequence). CDR3 sequence: CASSHGGDRGTDTQYF. Written as DNA, the CDR3 is TGTGCCAGCAGCCACGGTGGGGACAGGGGCACAGATACGCAGTATTTT.

The chain links TRBV5-4 to TRBJ2-3; 9 positions match TRBD2. The CDR3 totals 16 residues. The V gene's germline CDR1 is SGHNT and CDR2 YYREEE (reference sequence). V was pared by 5 bases and J by 2 bases, with 9 bases of the junction left unmatched. CDR3: CASRKGAGGTTDTQYF. The CDR3 DNA is TGTGCCAGCAGGAAGGGAGCGGGGGGTACCACAGATACGCAGTATTTT.

V is TRBV7-3 and J is TRBJ2-5; 8 positions match TRBD1. From germline, CDR1 is SGHTA and CDR2 FQGTGA. This CDR3 contains 16 residues. V shed 0 bases, J shed 5 bases, and the junction held 8 bases outside the gene matches. CDR3 DNA: TGTGCCAGCAGCTTAACCCCAGGGGGCGGCCTCGAGACCCAGTACTTC. It is translated as CASSLTPGGGLETQYF.

This clonotype has a handful of counts. The chain employs TRBV3-1 and TRBJ2-1, with 10 bases identical to TRBD2. Germline CDR1 LGHDT, CDR2 YNNKEL (reference sequence). This CDR3 region has 18 residues. Losses at the gene ends were 2 bases for V and 0 bases for J; bases not matched to a gene: 7. CDR3: CASSQKVLAGVSYNEQFF. For the CDR3, the DNA is TGTGCCAGCAGCCAAAAGGTTCTAGCGGGGGTCTCCTACAATGAGCAGTTCTTC.

There are a few counts of this clonotype. The V and J genes are TRBV28 and TRBJ1-1; no clear D. The CDR3 runs to 14 residues. Trimming removed 8 bases at V and 4 bases at J, with 17 bases between. Germline V lookup: CDR1 MDHEN, CDR2 SYDVKM. CDR3 sequence reads: CASLGGGRGTEAFF. The DNA for the CDR3 is TGTGCCAGCCTCGGCGGAGGGCGCGGCACTGAAGCTTTCTTT.